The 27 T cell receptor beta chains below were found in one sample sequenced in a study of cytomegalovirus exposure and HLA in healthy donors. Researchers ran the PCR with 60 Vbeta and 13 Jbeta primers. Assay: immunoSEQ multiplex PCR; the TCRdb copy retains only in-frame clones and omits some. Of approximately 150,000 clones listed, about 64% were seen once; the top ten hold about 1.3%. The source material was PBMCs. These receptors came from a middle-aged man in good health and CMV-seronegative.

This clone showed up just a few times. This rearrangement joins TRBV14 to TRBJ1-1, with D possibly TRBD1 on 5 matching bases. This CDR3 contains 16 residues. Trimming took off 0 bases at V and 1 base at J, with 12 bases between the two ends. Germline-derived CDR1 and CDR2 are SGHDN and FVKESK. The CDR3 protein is CASSQDNGGWNTEAFF. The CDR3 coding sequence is TGTGCCAGCAGCCAAGATAACGGGGGGTGGAACACTGAAGCTTTCTTT.

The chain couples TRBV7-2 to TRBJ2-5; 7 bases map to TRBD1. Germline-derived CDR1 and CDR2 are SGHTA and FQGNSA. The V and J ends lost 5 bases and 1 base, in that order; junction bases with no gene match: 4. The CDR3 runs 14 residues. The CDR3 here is CASSPGTVQETQYF. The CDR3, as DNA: TGTGCCAGCAGCCCGGGGACAGTCCAAGAGACCCAGTACTTC.

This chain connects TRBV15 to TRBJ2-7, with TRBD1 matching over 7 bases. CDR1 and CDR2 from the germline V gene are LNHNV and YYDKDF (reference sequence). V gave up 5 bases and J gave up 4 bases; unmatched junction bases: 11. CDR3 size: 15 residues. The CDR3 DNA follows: TGTGCCACCAGCTTAGGACAGGCGCAACTTTACGAGCAGTACTTC. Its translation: CATSLGQAQLYEQYF.

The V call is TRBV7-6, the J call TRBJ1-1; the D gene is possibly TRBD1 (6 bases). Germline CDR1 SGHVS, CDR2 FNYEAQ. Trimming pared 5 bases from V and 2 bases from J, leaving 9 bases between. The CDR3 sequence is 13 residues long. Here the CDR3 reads CASSRQENTEAFF. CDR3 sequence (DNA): TGTGCCAGCAGCAGACAGGAAAACACTGAAGCTTTCTTT.

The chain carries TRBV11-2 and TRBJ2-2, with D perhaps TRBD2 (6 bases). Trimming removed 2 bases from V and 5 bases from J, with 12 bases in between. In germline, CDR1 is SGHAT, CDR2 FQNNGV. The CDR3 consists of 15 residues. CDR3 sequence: CASSLSGGWTGELFF. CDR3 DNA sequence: TGTGCCAGCAGCTTATCTGGGGGGTGGACCGGGGAGCTGTTTTTT.

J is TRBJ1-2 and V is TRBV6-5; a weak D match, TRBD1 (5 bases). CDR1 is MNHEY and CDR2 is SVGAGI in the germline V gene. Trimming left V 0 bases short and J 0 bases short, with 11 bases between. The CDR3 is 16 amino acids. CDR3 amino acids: CASSYSPGKANYGYTF. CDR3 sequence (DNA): TGTGCCAGCAGTTACTCCCCAGGGAAGGCTAACTATGGCTACACCTTC.

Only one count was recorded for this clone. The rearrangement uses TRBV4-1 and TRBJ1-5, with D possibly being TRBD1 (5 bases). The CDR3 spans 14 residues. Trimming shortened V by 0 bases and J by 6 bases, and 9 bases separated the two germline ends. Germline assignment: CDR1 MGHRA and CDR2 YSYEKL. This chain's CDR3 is CASSQDGGVQPQHF. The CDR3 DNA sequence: TGCGCCAGCAGCCAAGATGGGGGGGTTCAGCCCCAGCATTTT.

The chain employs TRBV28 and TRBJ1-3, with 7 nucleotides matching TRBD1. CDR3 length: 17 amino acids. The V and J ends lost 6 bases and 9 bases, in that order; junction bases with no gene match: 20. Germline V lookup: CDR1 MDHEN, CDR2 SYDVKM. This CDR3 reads CASRGEGAKGLGITIYF. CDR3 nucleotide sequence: TGTGCCAGCAGGGGAGAGGGGGCGAAAGGCTTGGGGATCACCATATATTTT.

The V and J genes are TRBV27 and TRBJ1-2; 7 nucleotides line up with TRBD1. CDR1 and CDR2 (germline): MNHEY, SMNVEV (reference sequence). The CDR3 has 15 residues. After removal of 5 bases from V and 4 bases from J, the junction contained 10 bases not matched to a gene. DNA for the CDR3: TGTGCCAGCAGTCCACGACAGGGTAGGGCCTATGGCTACACCTTC. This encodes CASSPRQGRAYGYTF.

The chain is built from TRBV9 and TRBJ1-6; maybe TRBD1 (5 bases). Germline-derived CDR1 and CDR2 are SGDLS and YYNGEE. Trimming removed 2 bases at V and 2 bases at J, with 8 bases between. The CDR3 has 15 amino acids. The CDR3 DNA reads TGTGCCAGCAGCGTCGGGGGAGCCTATAATTCACCCCTCCACTTT. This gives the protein CASSVGGAYNSPLHF.

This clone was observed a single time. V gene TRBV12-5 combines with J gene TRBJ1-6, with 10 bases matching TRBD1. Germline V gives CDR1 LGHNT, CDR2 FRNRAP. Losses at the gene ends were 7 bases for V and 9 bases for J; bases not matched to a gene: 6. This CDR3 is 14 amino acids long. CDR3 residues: CASAPGTGASPLHF. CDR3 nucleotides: TGTGCTAGTGCCCCGGGGACAGGGGCTTCACCCCTCCACTTT.

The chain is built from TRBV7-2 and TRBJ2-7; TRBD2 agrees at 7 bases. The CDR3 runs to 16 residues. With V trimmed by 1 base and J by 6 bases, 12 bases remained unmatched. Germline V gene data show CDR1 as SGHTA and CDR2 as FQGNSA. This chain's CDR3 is CASSLEGGSGKREQYF. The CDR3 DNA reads TGTGCCAGCAGCTTAGAGGGTGGGAGCGGGAAACGCGAGCAGTACTTC.

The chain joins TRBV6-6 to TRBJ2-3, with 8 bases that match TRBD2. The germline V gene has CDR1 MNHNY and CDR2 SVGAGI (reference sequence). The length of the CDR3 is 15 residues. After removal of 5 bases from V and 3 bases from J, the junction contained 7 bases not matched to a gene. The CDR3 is CASSRFGGETDTQYF. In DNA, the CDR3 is TGTGCCAGCAGTCGATTCGGGGGGGAGACAGATACGCAGTATTTT.

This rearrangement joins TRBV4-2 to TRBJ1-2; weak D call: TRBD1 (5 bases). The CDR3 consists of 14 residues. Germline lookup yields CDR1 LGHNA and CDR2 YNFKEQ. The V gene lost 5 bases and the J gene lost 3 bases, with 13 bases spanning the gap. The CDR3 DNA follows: TGTGCCAGCAGCTCCCCCGGGGGTGACTATGGCTACACCTTC. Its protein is CASSSPGGDYGYTF.

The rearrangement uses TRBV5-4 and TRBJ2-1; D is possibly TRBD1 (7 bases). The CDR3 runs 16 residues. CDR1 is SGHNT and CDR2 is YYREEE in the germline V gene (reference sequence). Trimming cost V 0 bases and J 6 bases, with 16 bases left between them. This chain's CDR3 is CASSLGSQGGGNEQFF. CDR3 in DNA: TGTGCCAGCAGCTTGGGGTCTCAGGGGGGAGGCAATGAGCAGTTCTTC. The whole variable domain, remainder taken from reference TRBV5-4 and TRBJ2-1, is ETGVTQSPTHLIKTRGQQVTLRCSSQSGHNTVSWYQQALGQGPQFIFQYYREEENGRGNFPPRFSGLQFPNYSSELNVNALELDDSALYLCASSLGSQGGGNEQFFGPGTRLTVL.

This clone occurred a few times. The CDR3 coding sequence is TGTGCCACCAGCAGAGGGGGACAGCTACTCAATGAGCAGTTCTTC. It encodes CATSRGGQLLNEQFF. The chain uses TRBV15 and TRBJ2-1; 7 nucleotides agree with TRBD1. The trim removed 1 base at V and 6 bases at J, leaving 6 bases unmatched. Germline V gives CDR1 LNHNV, CDR2 YYDKDF (reference sequence). CDR3 size: 15 residues. The full variable domain, rest sourced from reference TRBV15 and TRBJ2-1, is DAMVIQNPRYQVTQFGKPVTLSCSQTLNHNVMYWYQQKSSQAPKLLFHYYDKDFNNEADTPDNFQSRRPNTSFCFLDIRSPGLGDTAMYLCATSRGGQLLNEQFFGPGTRLTVL.

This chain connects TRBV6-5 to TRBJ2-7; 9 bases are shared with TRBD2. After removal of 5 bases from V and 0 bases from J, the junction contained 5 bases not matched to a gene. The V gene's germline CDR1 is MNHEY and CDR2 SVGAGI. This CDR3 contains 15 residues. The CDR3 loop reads CASSTGLATSYEQYF. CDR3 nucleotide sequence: TGTGCCAGCAGTACGGGACTAGCCACCTCCTACGAGCAGTACTTC.

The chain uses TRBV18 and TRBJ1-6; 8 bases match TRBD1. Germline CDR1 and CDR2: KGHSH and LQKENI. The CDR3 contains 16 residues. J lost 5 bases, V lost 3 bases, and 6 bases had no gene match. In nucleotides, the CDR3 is TGTGCCAGCTCACCCATCGGACAGGGTAATAATTCACCCCTCCACTTT. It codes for CASSPIGQGNNSPLHF.

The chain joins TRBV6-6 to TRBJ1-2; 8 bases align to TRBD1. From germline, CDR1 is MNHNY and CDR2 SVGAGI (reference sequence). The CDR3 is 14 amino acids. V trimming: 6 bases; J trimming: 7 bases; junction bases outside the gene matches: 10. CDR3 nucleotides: TGTGCCAGCAGGTCGAAACAGGGGGTAGGTGGCTACACCTTC. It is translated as CASRSKQGVGGYTF.

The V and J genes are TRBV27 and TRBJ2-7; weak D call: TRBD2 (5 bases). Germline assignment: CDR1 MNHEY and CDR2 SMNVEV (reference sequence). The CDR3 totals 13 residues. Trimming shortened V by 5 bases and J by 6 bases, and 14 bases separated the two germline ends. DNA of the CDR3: TGTGCCAGCAGTGCCGGGGAATTTGGCGAGCAGTACTTC. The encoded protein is CASSAGEFGEQYF.

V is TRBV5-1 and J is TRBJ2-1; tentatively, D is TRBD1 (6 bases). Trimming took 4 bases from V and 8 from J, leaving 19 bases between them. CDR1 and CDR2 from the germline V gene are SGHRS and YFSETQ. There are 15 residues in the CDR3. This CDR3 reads CASSIQGRGFDEQFF. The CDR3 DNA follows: TGCGCCAGCAGCATCCAGGGAAGGGGGTTTGATGAGCAGTTCTTC.

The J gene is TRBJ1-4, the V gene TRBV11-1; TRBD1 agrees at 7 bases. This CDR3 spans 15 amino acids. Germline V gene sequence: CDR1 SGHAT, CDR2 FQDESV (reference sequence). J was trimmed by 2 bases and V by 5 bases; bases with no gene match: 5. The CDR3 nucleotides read TGTGCCAGCAGCGCGATGACAGGGACTAATGAAAAACTGTTTTTT. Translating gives CASSAMTGTNEKLFF. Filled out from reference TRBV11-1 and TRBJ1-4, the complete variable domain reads EAEVAQSPRYKITEKSQAVAFWCDPISGHATLYWYRQILGQGPELLVQFQDESVVDDSQLPKDRFSAERLKGVDSTLKIQPAELGDSAMYLCASSAMTGTNEKLFFGSGTQLSVL.

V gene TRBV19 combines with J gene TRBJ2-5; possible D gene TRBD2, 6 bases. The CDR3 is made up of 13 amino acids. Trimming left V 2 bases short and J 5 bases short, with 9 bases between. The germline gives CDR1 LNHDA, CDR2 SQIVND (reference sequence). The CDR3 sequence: CASSIRGGETQYF. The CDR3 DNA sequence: TGTGCCAGTAGTATAAGAGGAGGGGAGACCCAGTACTTC.

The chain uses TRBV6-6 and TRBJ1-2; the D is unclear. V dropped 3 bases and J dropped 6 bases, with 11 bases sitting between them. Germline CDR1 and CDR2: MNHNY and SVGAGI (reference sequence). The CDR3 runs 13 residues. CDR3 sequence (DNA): TGTGCCAGCAGTTATCCCGAGGCCGATGGCTACACCTTC. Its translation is CASSYPEADGYTF.

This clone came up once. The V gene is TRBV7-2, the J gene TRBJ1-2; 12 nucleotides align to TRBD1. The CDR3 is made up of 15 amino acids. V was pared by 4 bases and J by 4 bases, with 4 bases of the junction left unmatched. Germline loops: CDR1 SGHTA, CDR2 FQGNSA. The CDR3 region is CASSSPGQGAYGYTF. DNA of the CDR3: TGTGCCAGCAGCTCGCCGGGACAGGGGGCCTATGGCTACACCTTC.

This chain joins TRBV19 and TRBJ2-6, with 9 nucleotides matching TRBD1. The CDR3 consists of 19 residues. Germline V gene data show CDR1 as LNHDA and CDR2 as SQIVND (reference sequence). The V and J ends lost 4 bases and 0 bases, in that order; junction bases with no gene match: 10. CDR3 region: CASSKRRQGDPSGANVLTF. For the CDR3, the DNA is TGTGCCAGTAGTAAGCGCCGACAGGGGGACCCCTCTGGGGCCAACGTCCTGACTTTC.

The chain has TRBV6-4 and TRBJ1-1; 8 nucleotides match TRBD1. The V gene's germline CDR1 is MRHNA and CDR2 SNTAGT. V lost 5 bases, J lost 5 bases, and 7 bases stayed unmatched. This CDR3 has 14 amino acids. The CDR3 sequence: CASSLDRGGTEAFF. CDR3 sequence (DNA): TGTGCCAGCAGTTTAGACAGGGGTGGGACTGAAGCTTTCTTT.